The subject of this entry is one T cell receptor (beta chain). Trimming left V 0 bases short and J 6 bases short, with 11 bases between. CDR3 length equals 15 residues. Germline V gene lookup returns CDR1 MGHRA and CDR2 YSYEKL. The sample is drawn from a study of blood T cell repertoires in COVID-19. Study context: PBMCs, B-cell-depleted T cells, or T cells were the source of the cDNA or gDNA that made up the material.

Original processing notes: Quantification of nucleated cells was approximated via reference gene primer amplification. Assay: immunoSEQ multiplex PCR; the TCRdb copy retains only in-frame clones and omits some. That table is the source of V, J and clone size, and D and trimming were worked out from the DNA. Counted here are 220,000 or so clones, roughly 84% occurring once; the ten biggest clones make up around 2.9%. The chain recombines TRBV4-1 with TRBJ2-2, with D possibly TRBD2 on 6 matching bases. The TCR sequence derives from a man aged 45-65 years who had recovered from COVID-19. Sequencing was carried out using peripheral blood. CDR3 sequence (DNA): TGCGCCAGCAGCCAAGATTTGGGGAGGTCCGGGGAGCTGTTTTTT. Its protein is CASSQDLGRSGELFF.